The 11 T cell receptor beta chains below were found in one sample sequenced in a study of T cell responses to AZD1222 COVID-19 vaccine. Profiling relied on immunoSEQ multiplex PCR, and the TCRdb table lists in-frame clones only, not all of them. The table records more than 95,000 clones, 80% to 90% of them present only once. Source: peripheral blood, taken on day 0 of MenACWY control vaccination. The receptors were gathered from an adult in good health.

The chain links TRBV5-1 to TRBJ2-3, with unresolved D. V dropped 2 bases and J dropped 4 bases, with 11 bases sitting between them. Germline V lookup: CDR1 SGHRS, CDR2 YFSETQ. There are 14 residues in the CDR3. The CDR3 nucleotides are TGCGCCAGCAGCTTCCAGAGTTTCGCAGATACGCAGTATTTT. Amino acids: CASSFQSFADTQYF.

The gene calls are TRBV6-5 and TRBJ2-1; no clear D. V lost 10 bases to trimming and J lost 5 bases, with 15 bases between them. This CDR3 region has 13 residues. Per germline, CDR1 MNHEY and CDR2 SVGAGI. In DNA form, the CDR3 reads TGTGCCACAGTTTTCCCTATCAACAATGAGCAGTTCTTC. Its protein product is CATVFPINNEQFF.

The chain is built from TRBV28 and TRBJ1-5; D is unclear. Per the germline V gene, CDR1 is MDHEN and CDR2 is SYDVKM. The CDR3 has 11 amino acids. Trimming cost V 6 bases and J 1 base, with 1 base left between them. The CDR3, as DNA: TGTGCCAGCAGAAGCAATCAGCCCCAGCATTTT. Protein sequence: CASRSNQPQHF. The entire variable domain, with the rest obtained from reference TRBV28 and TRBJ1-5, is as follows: DVKVTQSSRYLVKRTGEKVFLECVQDMDHENMFWYRQDPGLGLRLIYFSYDVKMKEKGDIPEGYSVSREKKERFSLILESASTNQTSMYLCASRSNQPQHFGDGTRLSIL.

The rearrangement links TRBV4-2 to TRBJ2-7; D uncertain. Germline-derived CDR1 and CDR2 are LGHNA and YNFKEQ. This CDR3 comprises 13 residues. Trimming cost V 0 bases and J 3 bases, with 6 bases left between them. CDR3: CASSQDRLYEQYF. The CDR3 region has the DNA TGTGCCAGCAGCCAAGATCGACTCTACGAGCAGTACTTC.

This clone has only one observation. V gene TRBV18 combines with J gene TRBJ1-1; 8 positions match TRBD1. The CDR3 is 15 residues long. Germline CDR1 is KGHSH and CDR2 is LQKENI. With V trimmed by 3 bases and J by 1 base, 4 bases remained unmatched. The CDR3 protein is CASSPRTGPNTEAFF. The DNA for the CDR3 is TGTGCCAGCTCACCCCGGACAGGGCCGAACACTGAAGCTTTCTTT.

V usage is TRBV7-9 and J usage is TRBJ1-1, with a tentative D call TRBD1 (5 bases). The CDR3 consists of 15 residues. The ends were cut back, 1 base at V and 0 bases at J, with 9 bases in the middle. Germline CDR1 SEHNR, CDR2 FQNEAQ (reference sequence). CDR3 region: CASSLEVGVNTEAFF. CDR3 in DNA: TGTGCCAGCAGCTTAGAGGTGGGGGTGAACACTGAAGCTTTCTTT. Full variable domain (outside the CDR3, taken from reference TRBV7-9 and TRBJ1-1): DTGVSQNPRHKITKRGQNVTFRCDPISEHNRLYWYRQTLGQGPEFLTYFQNEAQLEKSRLLSDRFSAERPKGSFSTLEIQRTEQGDSAMYLCASSLEVGVNTEAFFGQGTRLTVV.

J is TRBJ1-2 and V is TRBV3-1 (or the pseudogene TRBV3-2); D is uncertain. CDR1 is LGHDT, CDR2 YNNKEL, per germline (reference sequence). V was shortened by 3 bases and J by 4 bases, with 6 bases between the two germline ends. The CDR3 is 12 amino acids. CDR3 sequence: CASSQESYGYTF. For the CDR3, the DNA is TGTGCCAGCAGCCAGGAATCCTATGGCTACACCTTC.

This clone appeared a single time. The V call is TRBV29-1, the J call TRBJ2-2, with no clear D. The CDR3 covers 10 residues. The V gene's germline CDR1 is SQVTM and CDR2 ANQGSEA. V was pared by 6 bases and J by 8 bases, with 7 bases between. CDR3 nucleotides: TGCAGCGTGCTTTCAGGGGAGCTGTTTTTT. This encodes CSVLSGELFF.

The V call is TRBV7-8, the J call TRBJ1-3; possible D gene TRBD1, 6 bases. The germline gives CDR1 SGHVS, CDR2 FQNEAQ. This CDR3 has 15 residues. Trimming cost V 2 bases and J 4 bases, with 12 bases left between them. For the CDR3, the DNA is TGTGCCAGCAGCTTAAAGGCAGGGGAAGGAAACACCATATATTTT. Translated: CASSLKAGEGNTIYF.

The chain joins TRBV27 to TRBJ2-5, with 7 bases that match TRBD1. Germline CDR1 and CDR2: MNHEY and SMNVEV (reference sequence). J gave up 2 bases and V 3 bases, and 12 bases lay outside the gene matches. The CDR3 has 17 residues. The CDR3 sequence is CASSFKAWAGGQETQYF. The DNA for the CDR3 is TGTGCCAGCAGTTTCAAGGCCTGGGCAGGGGGACAAGAGACCCAGTACTTC.

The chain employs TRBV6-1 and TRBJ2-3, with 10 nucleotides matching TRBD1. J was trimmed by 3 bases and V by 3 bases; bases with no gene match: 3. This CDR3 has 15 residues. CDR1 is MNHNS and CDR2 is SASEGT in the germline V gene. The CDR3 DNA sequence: TGTGCCAGCAGTGACACGGGACAGGGGACAGATACGCAGTATTTT. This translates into CASSDTGQGTDTQYF.